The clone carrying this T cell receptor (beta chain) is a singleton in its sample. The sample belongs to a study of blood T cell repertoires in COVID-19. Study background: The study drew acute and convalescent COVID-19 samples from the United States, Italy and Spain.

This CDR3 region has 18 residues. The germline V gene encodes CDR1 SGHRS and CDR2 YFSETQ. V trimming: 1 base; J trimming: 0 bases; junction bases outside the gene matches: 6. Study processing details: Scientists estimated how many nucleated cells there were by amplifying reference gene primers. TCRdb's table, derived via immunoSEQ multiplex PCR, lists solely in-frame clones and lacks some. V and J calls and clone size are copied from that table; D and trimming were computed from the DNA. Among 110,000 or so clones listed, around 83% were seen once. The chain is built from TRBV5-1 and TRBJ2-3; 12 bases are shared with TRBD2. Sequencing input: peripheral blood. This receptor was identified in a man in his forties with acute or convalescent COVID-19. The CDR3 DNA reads TGCGCCAGCAGCTTGATACTAGCGGGGGGCCTTAGCACAGATACGCAGTATTTT. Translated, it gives CASSLILAGGLSTDTQYF.